The next 24 T cell receptor beta chains were all read from a single sample in a study of T-cell reconstitution after alpha-beta-depleted transplantation in children. Using unique molecular identifiers, the investigators prepared the TCRbeta library. TCRdb reprocessed the PCR reads via MiXCR and lists one record per CDR3 protein. The sample includes approximately 510,000 distinct CDR3 sequences, about 17% of them seen just once. Source: PBMCs from the stem cell graft donor, taken from the stem cell graft. The receptors stem from a human donor who donated a stem cell graft to a child with acute lymphoblastic leukemia.

This clonotype was detected once. The chain combines TRBV9 with TRBJ2-5, with D perhaps matching TRBD2 (5 bases). CDR3 length: 14 amino acids. Trimming removed 0 bases at V and 5 bases at J, with 11 bases between. CDR1 and CDR2 (germline): SGDLS, YYNGEE. This chain's CDR3 is CASSVGGLTETQYF. The CDR3 coding sequence is TGTGCCAGCAGCGTAGGAGGGCTCACGGAGACCCAGTACTTC.

CDR3 region: CASSEYPGYEQYF. The CDR3 DNA reads as TGTGCCAGCAGTGAATACCCGGGATACGAGCAGTACTTC. V usage is TRBV6-1 and J usage is TRBJ2-7; D might be TRBD2 (5 bases). The length of the CDR3 is 13 residues. Trimming shortened V by 2 bases and J by 4 bases, and 9 bases separated the two germline ends. Germline CDR1 MNHNS, CDR2 SASEGT.

The chain uses TRBV4-1 and TRBJ2-3; 9 bases fit TRBD2. This CDR3 contains 16 residues. Looked up from germline, CDR1 is MGHRA and CDR2 is YSYEKL. J gave up 4 bases and V 4 bases, and 9 bases lay outside the gene matches. CDR3 bases: TGCGCCAGCAGCCCCGGGACTAGCTATGGATCAGATACGCAGTATTTT. This codes for CASSPGTSYGSDTQYF.

This clonotype showed up just a few times. The chain carries TRBV11-3 and TRBJ2-1, with TRBD2 matching over 13 bases. Per germline, CDR1 SGHNT and CDR2 YENEEA. The length of the CDR3 is 17 residues. Trimming cost V 3 bases and J 4 bases; bases outside gene matches: 6. CDR3 residues: CASSFGLAGDPYNEQFF. Written as DNA, the CDR3 is TGTGCCAGCAGCTTCGGACTAGCGGGAGATCCGTACAATGAGCAGTTCTTC.

This chain uses TRBV5-1 with TRBJ1-1, with D unclear. Trimming took 2 bases from V and 2 from J, leaving 10 bases between them. The germline V gene has CDR1 SGHRS and CDR2 YFSETQ. The CDR3 length is 14 residues. The CDR3 DNA follows: TGCGCCAGCAGCTTTATAGTCGGTAACACTGAAGCTTTCTTT. Translated, it gives CASSFIVGNTEAFF. Supplemented by reference TRBV5-1 and TRBJ1-1, the full variable domain reads KAGVTQTPRYLIKTRGQQVTLSCSPISGHRSVSWYQQTPGQGLQFLFEYFSETQRNKGNFPGRFSGRQFSNSRSEMNVSTLELGDSALYLCASSFIVGNTEAFFGQGTRLTVV.

This clonotype showed up just a few times. J is TRBJ1-5 and V is TRBV2, with 7 bases matching TRBD1. Germline CDR1 is SNHLY and CDR2 is FYNNEI. CDR3 length: 15 residues. Germline trimming cut 5 bases from V and 0 bases from J; bases unmatched to any gene: 4. The CDR3 DNA is TGTGCCAGCAGTCGACAGGGCCCTAGCAATCAGCCCCAGCATTTT. Its translation is CASSRQGPSNQPQHF.

This clonotype was recorded a few times. The chain carries TRBV5-1 and TRBJ2-6, with D possibly being TRBD2 (7 bases). This CDR3 comprises 17 residues. Germline V gene lookup returns CDR1 SGHRS and CDR2 YFSETQ. Trimming removed 6 bases from V and 0 bases from J, with 16 bases in between. The CDR3 nucleotides read TGCGCCAGCACGGGGGGCGGAGGACCCTCTGGGGCCAACGTCCTGACTTTC. This sequence encodes CASTGGGGPSGANVLTF.

The table lists this clonotype with a few counts. The rearrangement links TRBV6-5 to TRBJ2-4; the D gene is possibly TRBD1 (7 bases). The germline gives CDR1 MNHEY, CDR2 SVGAGI. This CDR3 has 14 amino acids. With 2 bases removed from V and 9 bases from J, the gap between germline ends came to 14 bases. CDR3 sequence reads: CASSYGAGGSIQYF. For the CDR3, the DNA is TGTGCCAGCAGTTACGGGGCAGGGGGGTCCATTCAGTACTTC.

In its sample, this clonotype was seen a few times. V gene TRBV6-5 combines with J gene TRBJ2-3, with D possibly being TRBD1 or TRBD2 (5 bases each). The V gene's germline CDR1 is MNHEY and CDR2 SVGAGI. The CDR3 runs to 14 residues. The V and J ends lost 3 bases and 2 bases respectively, with 9 bases between them. DNA of the CDR3: TGTGCCAGCAGTTATGGGGACCACACAGATACGCAGTATTTT. This gives the protein CASSYGDHTDTQYF.

The rearrangement uses TRBV10-3 and TRBJ2-3; D is unresolved. The CDR3 sequence is 12 residues long. Germline-derived CDR1 and CDR2 are ENHRY and SYGVKD. V lost 6 bases to trimming and J lost 1 base, with 5 bases between them. CDR3 amino acids: CAISSRTDTQYF. In DNA form, the CDR3 reads TGTGCCATCAGCAGCCGCACAGATACGCAGTATTTT.

This chain joins TRBV12-3 or TRBV12-4 and TRBJ1-1, with D uncertain. Trimming shortened V by 7 bases and J by 6 bases, and 15 bases separated the two germline ends. This CDR3 comprises 13 residues. The DNA of the CDR3 is TGTGCCAGCAAAGGGAGGCGCTTGGCTGAAGCTTTCTTT. Amino acids: CASKGRRLAEAFF.

The rearrangement uses TRBV10-3 and TRBJ1-1; D is uncertain. Germline-derived CDR1 and CDR2 are ENHRY and SYGVKD. The CDR3 extends over 14 amino acids. V was shortened by 4 bases and J by 2 bases, with 11 bases between the two germline ends. The DNA of the CDR3 is TGTGCCATCAGTGGCCAACACAGCAACACTGAAGCTTTCTTT. As protein: CAISGQHSNTEAFF.

The chain employs TRBV13 and TRBJ2-1; 7 bases map to TRBD2. Germline values: CDR1 PRHDT, CDR2 FYEKMQ (reference sequence). V trimming: 3 bases; J trimming: 7 bases; junction bases outside the gene matches: 15. The length of the CDR3 is 17 residues. DNA of the CDR3: TGTGCCAGCAGCTTTCAGGGTCAGCGGGATCATTTAAATGAGCAGTTCTTC. Translated, it gives CASSFQGQRDHLNEQFF.

In its sample, this clonotype was seen a few times. The chain combines TRBV7-9 with TRBJ1-5; D is ambiguous. Trimming cost V 0 bases and J 4 bases, with 13 bases left between them. The CDR3 is 16 residues long. CDR1 is SEHNR and CDR2 is FQNEAQ in the germline V gene (reference sequence). CDR3 bases: TGTGCCAGCAGCTTAGCGTTTGGATCGCGGAATCAGCCCCAGCATTTT. It specifies CASSLAFGSRNQPQHF.

The rearrangement joins TRBV20-1 to TRBJ2-3; TRBD2 matches 16 bases. The V and J ends lost 5 bases and 8 bases, in that order; junction bases with no gene match: 7. The CDR3 covers 15 residues. The germline V gene has CDR1 DFQATT and CDR2 SNEGSKA (reference sequence). This CDR3 is CSARGLAGGPGTQYF. DNA for the CDR3: TGCAGTGCTCGGGGACTAGCGGGAGGGCCGGGTACGCAGTATTTT.

V and J are TRBV6-4 and TRBJ2-7, with a tentative D call TRBD2 (5 bases). The V gene lost 0 bases and the J gene lost 7 bases, with 13 bases spanning the gap. The CDR3 consists of 14 residues. CDR1 MRHNA and CDR2 SNTAGT come from the germline V gene. Here the CDR3 DNA reads TGTGCCAGCAGTGACTCGGACGTCGGAGGTGAGCAGTACTTC. Translated: CASSDSDVGGEQYF.

The genes are TRBV7-2 and TRBJ1-6; 8 bases are shared with TRBD1. The CDR3 contains 14 residues. Trimming took 2 bases from V and 9 from J; bases not matched to a gene: 3. CDR1 and CDR2 from the germline V gene are SGHTA and FQGNSA. CDR3 DNA: TGTGCCAGCAGCTTACAGGGGGCGCTTTCACCCCTCCACTTT. This encodes CASSLQGALSPLHF.

This clonotype has a handful of counts. This chain uses TRBV4-1 with TRBJ2-7, with D maybe TRBD1 (5 bases). Germline loops: CDR1 MGHRA, CDR2 YSYEKL. V lost 2 bases to trimming and J lost 0 bases, with 8 bases between them. The CDR3 extends over 14 amino acids. The CDR3 bases are TGCGCCAGCAGCCAAAGGACACTCTCCTACGAGCAGTACTTC. It yields the protein CASSQRTLSYEQYF.

The V call is TRBV7-9, the J call TRBJ2-3; D is unresolved. The ends were cut back, 2 bases at V and 0 bases at J, with 9 bases in the middle. The CDR3 covers 15 residues. CDR1 is SEHNR and CDR2 is FQNEAQ in the germline V gene (reference sequence). The DNA for the CDR3 is TGTGCCAGCAGCTTAAGATTATCGAGCACAGATACGCAGTATTTT. Translating gives CASSLRLSSTDTQYF. The full variable domain, rest sourced from reference TRBV7-9 and TRBJ2-3, is DTGVSQNPRHKITKRGQNVTFRCDPISEHNRLYWYRQTLGQGPEFLTYFQNEAQLEKSRLLSDRFSAERPKGSFSTLEIQRTEQGDSAMYLCASSLRLSSTDTQYFGPGTRLTVL.

The table lists this clonotype with a few counts. V gene TRBV7-9 combines with J gene TRBJ2-1, with 7 bases aligning to TRBD2. This CDR3 has 14 residues. Germline V lookup: CDR1 SEHNR, CDR2 FQNEAQ (reference sequence). The trim removed 2 bases at V and 7 bases at J, leaving 5 bases unmatched. The CDR3 protein is CASSLSAGVNEQFF. CDR3 coding DNA: TGTGCCAGCAGCTTATCGGCGGGAGTAAATGAGCAGTTCTTC.

This clonotype occurred a few times. This chain links TRBV5-1 with TRBJ1-2, with unresolved D. Germline V gene data show CDR1 as SGHRS and CDR2 as YFSETQ. V was cut by 4 bases and J by 5 bases, with 15 bases left in between. The CDR3 consists of 14 residues. The CDR3 DNA reads TGCGCCAGCAGCCCCCTACGGGGTGATTATGGCTACACCTTC. Its protein is CASSPLRGDYGYTF. Filled out from reference TRBV5-1 and TRBJ1-2, the complete variable domain reads KAGVTQTPRYLIKTRGQQVTLSCSPISGHRSVSWYQQTPGQGLQFLFEYFSETQRNKGNFPGRFSGRQFSNSRSEMNVSTLELGDSALYLCASSPLRGDYGYTFGSGTRLTVV.

This clonotype was detected a few times. The CDR3 bases are TGTGCCACCAGCAGAGATCGGTCAGGGGACACTGAAGCTTTCTTT. Protein product: CATSRDRSGDTEAFF. This chain joins TRBV15 and TRBJ1-1; D possibly corresponds to TRBD1 (6 bases). This CDR3 has 15 residues. Trimming removed 0 bases from V and 3 bases from J, with 11 bases in between. Germline CDR1 is LNHNV and CDR2 is YYDKDF (reference sequence).

The rearrangement uses TRBV20-1 and TRBJ2-7; tentatively, D is TRBD1 or TRBD2 (6 bases each). CDR1 is DFQATT and CDR2 is SNEGSKA in the germline V gene (reference sequence). The CDR3 loop spans 14 amino acids. The V end lost 1 base, the J end lost 9 bases, and 19 bases lay between the germline ends. The CDR3 loop reads CSARGGESRGGQYF. The CDR3 nucleotides read TGCAGTGCTAGAGGGGGGGAGAGCAGGGGAGGGCAGTACTTC.

This clonotype was seen a handful of times. The gene calls are TRBV5-1 and TRBJ2-2; TRBD2 aligns across 12 bases. The CDR3 sequence is 16 residues long. Trimming took 3 bases from V and 6 from J; bases not matched to a gene: 6. CDR1 and CDR2 from the germline V gene are SGHRS and YFSETQ. CDR3 DNA sequence: TGCGCCAGCAGCTACAGACTAGCGGGAGAGGCCGGGGAGCTGTTTTTT. Residues: CASSYRLAGEAGELFF.